These T cell receptor beta chains were read from a single sample in a study of T cells in localized non-small cell lung cancer. The method was immunoSEQ multiplex PCR; TCRdb's version includes in-frame clones alone and lacks a portion of them. The sample has around 50,000 clones; around 83% are singletons. Sequenced here: PBMCs, sampled before any cancer treatment. These receptors all stem from a man between 40 and 75 years old with stage II lung adenocarcinoma. CDR3s leave out the opening cysteine and the closing phenylalanine or tryptophan. The D gene is left open where the match is weak.

cdr3_length,d_call,j_call,v_call,cdr3_aa
16,-,TRBJ2-1,TRBV4-2,ASSQDKLTSSRVNEQF
11,-,TRBJ1-2,TRBV6-1,ASSERRTDGYT
12,-,TRBJ2-5,TRBV29-1,SVVGGGPGETQY
11,-,TRBJ2-5,TRBV7-7,ASSPLGGETQY
11,TRBD1,TRBJ1-2,TRBV2,ASRDRANYGYT
13,-,TRBJ1-1,TRBV9,ASSPYPYMNTEAF
10,-,TRBJ1-1,TRBV5-8,ASATWVTEAF
14,-,TRBJ2-2,TRBV15,ATSRDLGGNTGELF
12,TRBD1,TRBJ1-6,TRBV7-8,ASSLRQGLPPLH
11,-,TRBJ2-3,TRBV27,ASSLSSWDTQY
13,TRBD1,TRBJ1-6,TRBV2,ASRETTGYNSPLH
11,TRBD2,TRBJ2-1,TRBV2,ASGSRLAGEQF
10,-,TRBJ1-2,TRBV30,AWNQLMVGYT
12,-,TRBJ2-1,TRBV25-1,ASSDRIKRTEQF
11,-,TRBJ1-2,TRBV19,ASSMDILDGYT
13,-,TRBJ2-1,TRBV7-9,ASSLGMGSGNEQF
11,-,TRBJ2-2,TRBV11-3,ASSLSMSGELF
12,-,TRBJ1-6,TRBV11-2,ASTSEGTNSPLH
12,-,TRBJ1-1,TRBV6-5,ASSPRGDFAEAF
12,-,TRBJ2-7,TRBV9,ASSVGQVAYEQY
12,TRBD1,TRBJ2-2,TRBV7-6,ASSRGQHSGELF
13,-,TRBJ1-1,TRBV5-1,ASSLETVGNTEAF
14,-,TRBJ2-3,TRBV5-4,ASSLGGDESTDTQY
14,-,TRBJ2-2,TRBV4-2,ASSHLNRGTAGELF
12,TRBD2,TRBJ2-3,TRBV7-6,ASSFGGGTDTQY
15,TRBD1,TRBJ2-4,TRBV5-1,ASSQPDREKGKNIQY
12,-,TRBJ1-2,TRBV15,ATRRTDDNYGYT
10,-,TRBJ1-2,TRBV25-1,ASADPGYGYT
11,-,TRBJ1-5,TRBV6-1,ASSVQGNQPQH
9,-,TRBJ2-1,TRBV2,ASMFHNEQF
11,-,TRBJ1-1,TRBV13,ASSLEGNTEAF
12,-,TRBJ1-6,TRBV6-1,ATSGGEYNSPLH
10,-,TRBJ2-4,TRBV28,ASGAAKNIQY
11,-,TRBJ1-5,TRBV6-6,ASSRLSNQPQH
12,-,TRBJ1-2,TRBV4-1,ASSQGQISYGYT
11,-,TRBJ1-6,TRBV10-1,ASSEVPTGPLH
12,-,TRBJ2-5,TRBV5-6,ASSLDSEEETQY
11,-,TRBJ2-1,TRBV7-6,ASSFGRNNEQF
13,-,TRBJ1-2,TRBV6-1,ASSETTGSRLGYT
13,-,TRBJ1-1,TRBV30,AWSALDSLNTEAF
15,-,TRBJ2-1,TRBV5-1,ASSSDYSGSSYNEQF